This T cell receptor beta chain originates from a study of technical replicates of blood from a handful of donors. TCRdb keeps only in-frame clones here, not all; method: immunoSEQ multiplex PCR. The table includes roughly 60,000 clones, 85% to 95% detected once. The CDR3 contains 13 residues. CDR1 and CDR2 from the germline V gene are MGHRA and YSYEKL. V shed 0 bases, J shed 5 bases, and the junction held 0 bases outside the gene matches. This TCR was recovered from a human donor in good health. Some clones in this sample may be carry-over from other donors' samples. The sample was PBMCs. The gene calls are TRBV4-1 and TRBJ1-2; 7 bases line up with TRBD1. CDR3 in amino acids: CASSQEQGYGYTF. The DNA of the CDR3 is TGCGCCAGCAGCCAAGAACAGGGGTATGGCTACACCTTC.